These T cell receptor beta chains were read from a single sample in a study of T-cell memory formation after mild COVID-19. TCRdb re-derived calls from the 5' RACE reads in MiXCR, one entry per CDR3 protein. Among around 370,000 distinct CDR3 sequences listed, over 20% were seen once. Sequences were obtained from PBMCs or a T cell subset sorted from them (not recorded which). These receptor sequences come from an adult woman who had mild COVID-19 (a few samples of this study predate the infection). Cell type and time point are not known. The CDR3 runs from the conserved cysteine through the conserved F or W. D genes are given only for firm matches. Size is stated for part of the rows, as once, few or many counts, or as a class when the clone is expanded.

D gene,J gene,V gene,clone size,CDR3 DNA,CDR3 protein
.,TRBJ2-7,TRBV6-1,.,TGTGCCAGCCGGAGGGTTTACGAGCAGTACTTC,CASRRVYEQYF
.,TRBJ2-5,TRBV24-1,.,TGTGCCACCAGTGGCGGGCAAGAGACCCAGTACTTC,CATSGGQETQYF
.,TRBJ2-7,TRBV18,few,TGTGCCAGCACCATTGGCCAGGGTGGTTACGAGCAGTACTTC,CASTIGQGGYEQYF
TRBD1,TRBJ1-1,TRBV6-1,.,TGTGCCGGACGTTCACAGGGGGCTGTGAACACTGAAGCTTTCTTT,CAGRSQGAVNTEAFF
.,TRBJ1-1,TRBV5-4,.,TGTGCCAGCAGCCCACGAGGGCGCGGAGACACTGAAGCTTTCTTT,CASSPRGRGDTEAFF
.,TRBJ2-3,TRBV15,few,TGTGCCACCGCGGACCGGGGGTGGACAGATACGCAGTATTTT,CATADRGWTDTQYF
.,TRBJ2-5,TRBV4-3,.,TGCGCCAGCAGCCAAGACCCAGGGGTCGGGGAGACCCAGTACTTC,CASSQDPGVGETQYF
.,TRBJ1-5,TRBV3-1,few,TGTGCCAGCAGCTTTCGGGCAGGGGCAAATCAGCCCCAGCATTTT,CASSFRAGANQPQHF
TRBD2,TRBJ2-5,TRBV5-1,few,TGCGCCAGCAGCCCCAGCGGGAGGGCCGCAGAGACCCAGTACTTC,CASSPSGRAAETQYF
TRBD2,TRBJ2-3,TRBV10-3,.,TGTGCCATCAGCCCGGGACTAGCGGGAGGGGAGAGCACAGATACGCAGTATTTT,CAISPGLAGGESTDTQYF
TRBD1,TRBJ2-7,TRBV19,.,TGTGCCTCGTCCCCTGGACAGGGGAGTCCCTACGAGCAGTACTTC,CASSPGQGSPYEQYF
TRBD2,TRBJ2-3,TRBV23-1,.,TGCGCCAGCAGTCAAACCAGCGGGGATACAGATACGCAGTATTTT,CASSQTSGDTDTQYF
TRBD1,TRBJ2-3,TRBV29-1,.,TGCAGCGTTGAGTCCCAGGGGGCAACAGATACGCAGTATTTT,CSVESQGATDTQYF
TRBD2,TRBJ2-3,TRBV2,.,TGTGCCAGCCGAGGGACTAGCTCAGATACGCAGTATTTT,CASRGTSSDTQYF
TRBD1,TRBJ2-3,TRBV7-6,few,TGTGCCAGCAGCCATCCCCCGGGACAGGGGCCAGATACGCAGTATTTT,CASSHPPGQGPDTQYF
TRBD2,TRBJ2-3,TRBV9,.,TGTGCCAGCAGCGTAGGTCTATTACCGACTAGCGGGGGGCCCACTGAGGGGCAGTATTTT,CASSVGLLPTSGGPTEGQYF
.,TRBJ1-5,TRBV18,few,TGTGCCAGCTCACCACGGGGGAACAATCAGCCCCAGCATTTT,CASSPRGNNQPQHF
.,TRBJ2-7,TRBV7-8,.,TGTGCCAGCAGCTTACACAGGGAATACGAGCAGTACTTC,CASSLHREYEQYF
.,TRBJ2-4,TRBV4-1,.,TGCGCCAGCAGCCAACCAGGGGATAAAAACATTCAGTACTTC,CASSQPGDKNIQYF
TRBD2,TRBJ2-3,TRBV4-1,many,TGCGCCAGCAGCAACCGGGAGGGCAGTGGAACAGATACGCAGTATTTT,CASSNREGSGTDTQYF
TRBD2,TRBJ2-7,TRBV24-1,few,TGTGCCACCAGTGATTTTTGGACTAGCGCAACCTACGAGCAGTACTTC,CATSDFWTSATYEQYF
.,TRBJ1-1,TRBV12-5,.,TGTGCTAGTGGTTTGAGCCTGGGGACTGAAGCTTTCTTT,CASGLSLGTEAFF
.,TRBJ2-1,TRBV12-3/TRBV12-4,few,TGTGCCAGCAGCCCGAGCTCCAGAGCCAATGAGCAGTTCTTC,CASSPSSRANEQFF
.,TRBJ1-5,TRBV7-2,few,TGTGCCAGCAGCTTAGTATTGGGGGGAGGCAATCAGCCCCAGCATTTT,CASSLVLGGGNQPQHF